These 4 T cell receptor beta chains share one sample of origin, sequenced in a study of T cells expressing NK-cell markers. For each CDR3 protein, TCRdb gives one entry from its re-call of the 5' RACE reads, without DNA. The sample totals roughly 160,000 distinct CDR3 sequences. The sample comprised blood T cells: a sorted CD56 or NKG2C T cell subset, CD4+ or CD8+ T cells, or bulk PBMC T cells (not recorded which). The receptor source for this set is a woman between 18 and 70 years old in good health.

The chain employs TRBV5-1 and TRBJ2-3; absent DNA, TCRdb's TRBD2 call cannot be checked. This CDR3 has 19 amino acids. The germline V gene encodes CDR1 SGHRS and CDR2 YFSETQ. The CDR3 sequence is CASSRGPSTSGSITDTQYF.

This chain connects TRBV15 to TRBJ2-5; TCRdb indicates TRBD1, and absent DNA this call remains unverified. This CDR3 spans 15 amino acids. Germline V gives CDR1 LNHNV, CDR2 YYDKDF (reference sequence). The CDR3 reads CATSRDRPPRKTQYF.

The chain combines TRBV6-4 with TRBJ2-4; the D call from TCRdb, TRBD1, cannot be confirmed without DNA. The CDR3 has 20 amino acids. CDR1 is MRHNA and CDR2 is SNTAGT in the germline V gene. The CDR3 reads CASRQNRDSLKEIAKNIQYF.

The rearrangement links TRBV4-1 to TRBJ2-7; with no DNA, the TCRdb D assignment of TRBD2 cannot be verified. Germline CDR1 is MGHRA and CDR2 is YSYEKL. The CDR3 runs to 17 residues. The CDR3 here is CASSQLAGVISFYEQYF.